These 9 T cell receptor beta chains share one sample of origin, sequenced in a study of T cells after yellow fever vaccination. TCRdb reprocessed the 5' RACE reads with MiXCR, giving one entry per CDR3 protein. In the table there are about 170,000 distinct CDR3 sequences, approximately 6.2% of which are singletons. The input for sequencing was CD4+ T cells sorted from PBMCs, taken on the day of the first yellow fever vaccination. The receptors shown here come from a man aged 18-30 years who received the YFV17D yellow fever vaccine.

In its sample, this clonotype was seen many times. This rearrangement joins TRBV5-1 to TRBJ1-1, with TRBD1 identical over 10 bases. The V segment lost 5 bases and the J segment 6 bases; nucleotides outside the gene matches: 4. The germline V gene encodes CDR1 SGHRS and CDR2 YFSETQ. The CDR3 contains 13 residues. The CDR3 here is CASRRGQGAEAFF. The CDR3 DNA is TGCGCCAGCAGGAGAGGACAGGGGGCTGAAGCTTTCTTT.

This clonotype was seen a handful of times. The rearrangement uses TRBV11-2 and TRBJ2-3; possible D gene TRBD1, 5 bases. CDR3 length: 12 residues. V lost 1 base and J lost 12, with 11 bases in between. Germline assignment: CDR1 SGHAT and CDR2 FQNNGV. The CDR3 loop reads CASSLGETDQYF. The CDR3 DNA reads TGTGCCAGCAGCTTAGGAGAGACAGATCAGTATTTT.

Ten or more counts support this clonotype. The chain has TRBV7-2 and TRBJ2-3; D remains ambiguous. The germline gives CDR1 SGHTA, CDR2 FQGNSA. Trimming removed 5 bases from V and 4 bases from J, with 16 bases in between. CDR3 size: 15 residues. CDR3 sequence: CASSQTGSPPDTQYF. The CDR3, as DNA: TGTGCCAGCAGCCAGACCGGTAGCCCCCCAGATACGCAGTATTTT.

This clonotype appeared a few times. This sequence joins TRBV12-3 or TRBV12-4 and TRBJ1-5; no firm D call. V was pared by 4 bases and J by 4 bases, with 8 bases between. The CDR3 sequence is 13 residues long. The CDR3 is CASSSDGNQPQHF. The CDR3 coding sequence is TGTGCCAGCAGTTCCGACGGGAATCAGCCCCAGCATTTT.

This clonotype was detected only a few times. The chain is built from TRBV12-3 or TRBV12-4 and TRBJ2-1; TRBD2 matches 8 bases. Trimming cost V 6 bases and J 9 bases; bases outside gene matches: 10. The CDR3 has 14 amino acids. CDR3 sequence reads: CASSPGGGFGEQFF. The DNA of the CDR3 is TGTGCCAGCAGCCCGGGCGGGGGGTTTGGTGAGCAGTTCTTC.

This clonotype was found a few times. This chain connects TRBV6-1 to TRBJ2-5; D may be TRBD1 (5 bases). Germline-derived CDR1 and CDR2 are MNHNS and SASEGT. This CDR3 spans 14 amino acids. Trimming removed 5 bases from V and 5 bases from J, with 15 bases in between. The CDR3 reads CASSPTRVEETQYF. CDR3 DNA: TGTGCCAGCAGTCCTACCAGGGTTGAGGAGACCCAGTACTTC.

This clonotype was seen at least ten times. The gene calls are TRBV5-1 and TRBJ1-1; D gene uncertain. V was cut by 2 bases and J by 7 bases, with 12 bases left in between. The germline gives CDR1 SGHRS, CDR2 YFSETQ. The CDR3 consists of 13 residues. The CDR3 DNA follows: TGCGCCAGCAGCTTCCGAGTGGACGGTGAAGCTTTCTTT. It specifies CASSFRVDGEAFF.

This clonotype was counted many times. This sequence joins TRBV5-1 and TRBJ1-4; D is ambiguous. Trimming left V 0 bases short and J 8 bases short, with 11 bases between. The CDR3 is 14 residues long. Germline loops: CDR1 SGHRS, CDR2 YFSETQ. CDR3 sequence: CASSLEGPGEKLFF. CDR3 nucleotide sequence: TGCGCCAGCAGCTTGGAAGGGCCCGGGGAAAAACTGTTTTTT.

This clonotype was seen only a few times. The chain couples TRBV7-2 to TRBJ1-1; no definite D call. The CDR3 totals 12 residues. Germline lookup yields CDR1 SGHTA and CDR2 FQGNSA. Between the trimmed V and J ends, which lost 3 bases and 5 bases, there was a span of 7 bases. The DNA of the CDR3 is TGTGCCAGCAGCTTCTATGGGACTGAAGCTTTCTTT. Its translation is CASSFYGTEAFF.